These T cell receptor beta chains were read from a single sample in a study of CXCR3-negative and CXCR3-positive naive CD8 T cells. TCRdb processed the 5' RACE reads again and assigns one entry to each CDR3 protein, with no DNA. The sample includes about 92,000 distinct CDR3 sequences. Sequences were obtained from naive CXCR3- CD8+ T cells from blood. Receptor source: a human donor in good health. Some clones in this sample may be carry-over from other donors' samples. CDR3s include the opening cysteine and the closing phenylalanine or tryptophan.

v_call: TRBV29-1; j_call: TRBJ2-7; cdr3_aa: CSSHGREDYEQYF
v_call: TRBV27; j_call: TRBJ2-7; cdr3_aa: CASGSTVYEQYF
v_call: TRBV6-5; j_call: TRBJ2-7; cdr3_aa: CASSPTGQGGEQYF
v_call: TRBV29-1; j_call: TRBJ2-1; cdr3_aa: CSVVGRNIQFF
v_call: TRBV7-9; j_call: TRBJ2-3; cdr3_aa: CASRPPTGENTDTQYF
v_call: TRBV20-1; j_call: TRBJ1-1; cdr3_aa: CSARMNTEAFF
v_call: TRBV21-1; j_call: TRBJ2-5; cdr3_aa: CASGLKARRETQYF
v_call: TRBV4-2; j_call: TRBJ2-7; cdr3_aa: CASSQDRGTSGGGQYF
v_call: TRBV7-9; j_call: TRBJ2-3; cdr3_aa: CASSFQREGDTQYF
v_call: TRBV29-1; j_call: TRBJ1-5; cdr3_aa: CSARGDGGTAEPQHF
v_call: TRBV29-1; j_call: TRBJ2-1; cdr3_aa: CSVEGDPYNEQFF
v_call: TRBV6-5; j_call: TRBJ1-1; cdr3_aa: CASSLGTGGTRTEAFF
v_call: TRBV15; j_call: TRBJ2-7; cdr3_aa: CATSRDSNRHYEQYF
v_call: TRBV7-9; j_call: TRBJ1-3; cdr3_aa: CASRRVDRSTGNTIYF
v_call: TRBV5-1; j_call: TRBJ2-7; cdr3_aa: CASSSFGMAYEQYF
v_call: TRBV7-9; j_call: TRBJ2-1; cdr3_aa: CASSREGDEQFF
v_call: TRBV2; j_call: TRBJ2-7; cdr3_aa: CASTTPEAEQYF
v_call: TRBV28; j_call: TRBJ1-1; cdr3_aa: CASSLGESVWDTEAFF
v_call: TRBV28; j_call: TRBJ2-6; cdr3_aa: CASSPRDIRSGANVLTF
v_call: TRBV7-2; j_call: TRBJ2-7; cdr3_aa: CASSLAGPYDSYEQYF
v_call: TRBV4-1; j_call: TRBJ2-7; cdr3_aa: CASSQEGSSGGYEQYF
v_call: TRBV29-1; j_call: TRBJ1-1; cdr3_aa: CSVFGGTEAFF
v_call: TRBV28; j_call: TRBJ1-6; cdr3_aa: CASQTGGGDSPLHF
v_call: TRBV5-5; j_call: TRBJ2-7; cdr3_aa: CASSLETSGRSYEQYF
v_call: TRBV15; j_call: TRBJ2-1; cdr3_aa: CATSWTGGSYNEQFF
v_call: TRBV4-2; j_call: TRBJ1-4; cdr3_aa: CASSQRGTGAPSEKLFF
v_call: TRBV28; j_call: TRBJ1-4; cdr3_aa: CASRGISEKLFF
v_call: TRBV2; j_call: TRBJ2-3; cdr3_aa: CASSSSGRLTDTQYF
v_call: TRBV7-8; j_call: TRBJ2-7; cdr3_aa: CASSLGVLRQDAANF
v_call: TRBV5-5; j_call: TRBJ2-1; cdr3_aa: CASLAGGLNEQFF
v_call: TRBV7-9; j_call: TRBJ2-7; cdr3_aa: CASSRTGGIYEQYF
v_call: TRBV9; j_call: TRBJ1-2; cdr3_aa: CASSAVGQVLPWGYTF
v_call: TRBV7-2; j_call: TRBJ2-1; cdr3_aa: CASSLSPGLAVEQFF
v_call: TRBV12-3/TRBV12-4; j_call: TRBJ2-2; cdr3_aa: CASSPGQSFANTGELFF
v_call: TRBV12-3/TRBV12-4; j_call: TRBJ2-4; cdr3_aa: CASSRSQGIGNIQYF
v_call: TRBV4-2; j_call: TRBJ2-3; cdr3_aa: CASSGSGTSVPDTQYF
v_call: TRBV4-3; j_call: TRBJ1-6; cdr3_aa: CASSHYRGNSPLHF